This T cell receptor (beta chain) was recovered during a study of blood T cell repertoires in COVID-19. In the study overall: The origin of the acute and convalescent COVID-19 samples was the United States, Italy and Spain.

The authors' processing: Using reference gene primer amplification, nucleated cell counts were estimated. Sequencing was performed with immunoSEQ multiplex PCR; in TCRdb, only in-frame clones are kept and a portion is missing. Clonal size and the V and J genes are those of that table, whereas D and trimming came from the DNA. The sample carries about 160,000 clones, approximately 85% recorded once. Followed longitudinally, the Seattle patients had been enrolled during active infection. Germline V gene lookup returns CDR1 SGHTA and CDR2 FQGTGA. The CDR3 is made up of 16 amino acids. Trimming cost V 6 bases and J 0 bases, with 15 bases left between them. This clone was seen a single time.

The chain recombines TRBV7-3 with TRBJ2-1, with D possibly matching TRBD2 (6 bases). This sequence originates from a woman in her fifties or sixties with COVID-19, enrolled during active disease. The sample taken for sequencing was peripheral blood. The CDR3 loop reads CASRPNGGSSYNEQFF. The CDR3 coding sequence is TGTGCCAGCAGACCAAATGGGGGGAGCTCCTACAATGAGCAGTTCTTC.